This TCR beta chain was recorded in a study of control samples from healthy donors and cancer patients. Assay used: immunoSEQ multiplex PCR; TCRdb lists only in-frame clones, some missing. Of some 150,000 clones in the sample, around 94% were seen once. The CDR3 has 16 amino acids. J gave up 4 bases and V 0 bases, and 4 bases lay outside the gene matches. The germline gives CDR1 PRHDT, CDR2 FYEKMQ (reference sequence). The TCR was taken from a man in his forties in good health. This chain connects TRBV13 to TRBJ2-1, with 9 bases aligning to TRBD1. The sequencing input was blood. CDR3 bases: TGTGCCAGCAGCTTAGGCATACAGGGGGCATACAATGAGCAGTTCTTC. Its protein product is CASSLGIQGAYNEQFF.